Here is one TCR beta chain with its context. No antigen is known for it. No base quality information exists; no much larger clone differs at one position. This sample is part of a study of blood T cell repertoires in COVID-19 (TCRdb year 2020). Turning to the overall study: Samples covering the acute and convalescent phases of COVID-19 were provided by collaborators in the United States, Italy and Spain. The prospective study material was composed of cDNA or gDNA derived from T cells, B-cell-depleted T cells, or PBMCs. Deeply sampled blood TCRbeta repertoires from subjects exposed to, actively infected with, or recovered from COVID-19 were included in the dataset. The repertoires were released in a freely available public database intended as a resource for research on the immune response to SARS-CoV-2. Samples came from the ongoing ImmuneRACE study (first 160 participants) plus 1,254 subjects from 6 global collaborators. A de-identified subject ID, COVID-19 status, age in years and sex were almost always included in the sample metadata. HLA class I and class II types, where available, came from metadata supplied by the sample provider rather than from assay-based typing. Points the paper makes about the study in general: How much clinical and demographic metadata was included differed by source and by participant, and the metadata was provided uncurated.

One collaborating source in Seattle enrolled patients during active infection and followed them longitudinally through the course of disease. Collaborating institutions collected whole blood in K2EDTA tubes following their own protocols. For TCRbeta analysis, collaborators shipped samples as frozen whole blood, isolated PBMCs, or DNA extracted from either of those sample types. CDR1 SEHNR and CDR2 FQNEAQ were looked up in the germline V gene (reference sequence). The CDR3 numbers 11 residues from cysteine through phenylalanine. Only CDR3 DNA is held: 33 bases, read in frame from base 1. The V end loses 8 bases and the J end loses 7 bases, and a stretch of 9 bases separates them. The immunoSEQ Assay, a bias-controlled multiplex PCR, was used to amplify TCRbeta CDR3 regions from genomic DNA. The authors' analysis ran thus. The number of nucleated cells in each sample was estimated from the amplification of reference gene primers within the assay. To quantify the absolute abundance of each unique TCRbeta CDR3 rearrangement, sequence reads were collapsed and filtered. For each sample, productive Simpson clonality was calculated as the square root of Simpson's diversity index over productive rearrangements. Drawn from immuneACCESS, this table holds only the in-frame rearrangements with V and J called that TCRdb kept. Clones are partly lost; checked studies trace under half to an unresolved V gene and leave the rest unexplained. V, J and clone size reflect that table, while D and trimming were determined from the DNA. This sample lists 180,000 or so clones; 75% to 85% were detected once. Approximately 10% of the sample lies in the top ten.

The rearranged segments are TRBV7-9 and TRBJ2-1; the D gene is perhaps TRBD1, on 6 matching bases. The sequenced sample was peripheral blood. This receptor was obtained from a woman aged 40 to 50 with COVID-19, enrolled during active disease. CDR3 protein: CASLGQNEQFF. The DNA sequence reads TGTGCCAGCCTTGGACAGAATGAGCAGTTCTTC. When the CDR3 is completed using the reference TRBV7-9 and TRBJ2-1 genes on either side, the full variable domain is DTGVSQNPRHKITKRGQNVTFRCDPISEHNRLYWYRQTLGQGPEFLTYFQNEAQLEKSRLLSDRFSAERPKGSFSTLEIQRTEQGDSAMYLCASLGQNEQFFGPGTRLTVL.